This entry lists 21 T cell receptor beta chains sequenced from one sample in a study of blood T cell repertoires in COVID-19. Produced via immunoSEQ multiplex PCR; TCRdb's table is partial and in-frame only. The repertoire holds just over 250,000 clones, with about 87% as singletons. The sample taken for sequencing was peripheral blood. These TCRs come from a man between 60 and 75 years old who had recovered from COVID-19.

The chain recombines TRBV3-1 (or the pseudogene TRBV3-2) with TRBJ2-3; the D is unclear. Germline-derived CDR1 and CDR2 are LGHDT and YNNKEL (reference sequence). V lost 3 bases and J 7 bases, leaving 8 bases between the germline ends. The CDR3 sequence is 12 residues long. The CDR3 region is CASSQWANTQYF. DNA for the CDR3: TGTGCCAGCAGCCAGTGGGCAAATACGCAGTATTTT.

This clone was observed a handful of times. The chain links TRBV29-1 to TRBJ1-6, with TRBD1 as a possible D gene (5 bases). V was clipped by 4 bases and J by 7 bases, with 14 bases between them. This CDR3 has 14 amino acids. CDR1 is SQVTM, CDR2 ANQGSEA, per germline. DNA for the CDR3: TGCAGCGTTGCAATAGGGGAAGTAAATTCACCCCTCCACTTT. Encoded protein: CSVAIGEVNSPLHF.

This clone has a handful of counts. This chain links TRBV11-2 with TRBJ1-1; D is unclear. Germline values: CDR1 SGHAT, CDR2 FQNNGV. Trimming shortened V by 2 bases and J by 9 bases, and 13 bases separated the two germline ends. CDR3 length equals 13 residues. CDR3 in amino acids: CASSLRSGLKAFF. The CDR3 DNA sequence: TGTGCCAGCAGCTTAAGGTCGGGATTGAAAGCTTTCTTT.

The CDR3 sequence is CASRKGGRARNTEAFF. DNA for the CDR3: TGTGCCAGTAGAAAAGGGGGCAGGGCTAGGAACACTGAAGCTTTCTTT. The chain employs TRBV19 and TRBJ1-1; TRBD1 agrees at 7 bases. CDR1 is LNHDA, CDR2 SQIVND, per germline (reference sequence). The CDR3 has 16 amino acids. With V trimmed by 6 bases and J by 1 base, 11 bases remained unmatched.

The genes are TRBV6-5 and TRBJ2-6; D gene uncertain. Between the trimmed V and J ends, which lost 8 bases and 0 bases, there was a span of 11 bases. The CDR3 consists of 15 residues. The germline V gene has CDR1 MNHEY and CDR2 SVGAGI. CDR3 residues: CASRTASSGANVLTF. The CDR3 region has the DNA TGTGCCAGCCGTACGGCTAGCTCTGGGGCCAACGTCCTGACTTTC.

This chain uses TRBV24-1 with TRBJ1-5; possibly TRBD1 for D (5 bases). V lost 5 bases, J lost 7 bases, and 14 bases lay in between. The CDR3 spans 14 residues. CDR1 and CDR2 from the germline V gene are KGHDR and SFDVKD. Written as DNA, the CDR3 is TGTGCCACCAGTGCCGCGGGACCGCAACAGCCCCAGCATTTT. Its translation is CATSAAGPQQPQHF.

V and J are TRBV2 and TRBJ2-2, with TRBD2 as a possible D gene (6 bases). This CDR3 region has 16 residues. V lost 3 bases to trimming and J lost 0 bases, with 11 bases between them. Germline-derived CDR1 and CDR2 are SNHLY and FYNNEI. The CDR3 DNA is TGTGCCAGCAGTGATCTAGGAGGGTCGAACACCGGGGAGCTGTTTTTT. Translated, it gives CASSDLGGSNTGELFF.

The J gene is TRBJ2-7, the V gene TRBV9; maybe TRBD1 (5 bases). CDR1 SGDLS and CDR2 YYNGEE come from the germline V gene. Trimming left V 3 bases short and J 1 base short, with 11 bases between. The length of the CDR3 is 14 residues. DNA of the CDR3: TGTGCCAGCAGCGGACAGAGCCTATCCTACGAGCAGTACTTC. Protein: CASSGQSLSYEQYF.

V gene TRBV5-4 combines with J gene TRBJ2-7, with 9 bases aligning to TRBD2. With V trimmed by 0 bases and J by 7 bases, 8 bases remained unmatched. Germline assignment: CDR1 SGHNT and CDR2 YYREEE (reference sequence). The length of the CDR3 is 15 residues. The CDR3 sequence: CASSLGGRGVREQYF. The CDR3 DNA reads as TGTGCCAGCAGCTTGGGCGGGAGGGGGGTGCGGGAGCAGTACTTC.

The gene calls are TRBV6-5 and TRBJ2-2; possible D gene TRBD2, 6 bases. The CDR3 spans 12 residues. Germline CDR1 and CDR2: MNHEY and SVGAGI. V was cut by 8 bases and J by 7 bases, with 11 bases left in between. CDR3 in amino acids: CASGGVDGELFF. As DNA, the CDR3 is TGTGCCAGCGGCGGGGTAGACGGGGAGCTGTTTTTT.

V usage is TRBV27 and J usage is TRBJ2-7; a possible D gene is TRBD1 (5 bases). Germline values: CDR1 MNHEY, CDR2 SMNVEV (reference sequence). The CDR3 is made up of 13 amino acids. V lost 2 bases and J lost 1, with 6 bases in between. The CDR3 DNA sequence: TGTGCCAGCAGTTTAAGACAGTCCTACGAGCAGTACTTC. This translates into CASSLRQSYEQYF.

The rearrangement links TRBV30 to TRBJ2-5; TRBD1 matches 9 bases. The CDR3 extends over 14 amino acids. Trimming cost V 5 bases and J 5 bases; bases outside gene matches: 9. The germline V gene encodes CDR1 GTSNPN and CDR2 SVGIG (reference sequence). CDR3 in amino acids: CAWEQGASGETQYF. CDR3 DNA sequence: TGTGCCTGGGAACAGGGGGCGAGTGGTGAGACCCAGTACTTC. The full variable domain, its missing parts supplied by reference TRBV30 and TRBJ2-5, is SQTIHQWPATLVQPVGSPLSLECTVEGTSNPNLYWYRQAAGRGLQLLFYSVGIGQISSEVPQNLSASRPQDRQFILSSKKLLLSDSGFYLCAWEQGASGETQYFGPGTRLLVL.

The CDR3 protein is CASSLEVQGEQFF. Here the CDR3 DNA reads TGTGCCAGCAGCTTAGAGGTGCAGGGTGAGCAGTTCTTC. This sequence joins TRBV11-3 and TRBJ2-1; a weak D match, TRBD1 (5 bases). The V gene lost 0 bases and the J gene lost 9 bases, with 9 bases spanning the gap. Per germline, CDR1 SGHNT and CDR2 YENEEA. The CDR3 is 13 amino acids.

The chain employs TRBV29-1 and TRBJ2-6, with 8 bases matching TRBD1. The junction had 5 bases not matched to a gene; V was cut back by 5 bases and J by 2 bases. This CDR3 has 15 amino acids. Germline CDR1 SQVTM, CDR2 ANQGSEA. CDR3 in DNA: TGCAGCGTTATAATACAGGGGGCTGGGGCCAACGTCCTGACTTTC. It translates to CSVIIQGAGANVLTF.

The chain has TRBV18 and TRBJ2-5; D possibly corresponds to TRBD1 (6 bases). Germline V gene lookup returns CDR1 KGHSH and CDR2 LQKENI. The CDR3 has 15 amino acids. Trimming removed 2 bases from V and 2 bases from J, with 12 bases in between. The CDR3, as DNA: TGTGCCAGCTCACCAAGGGGACACCCTCAAGAGACCCAGTACTTC. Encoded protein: CASSPRGHPQETQYF.

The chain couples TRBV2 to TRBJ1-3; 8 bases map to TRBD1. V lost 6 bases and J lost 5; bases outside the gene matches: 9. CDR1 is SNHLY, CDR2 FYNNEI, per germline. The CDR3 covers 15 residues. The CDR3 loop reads CASRGGQARRNTIYF. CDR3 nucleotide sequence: TGTGCCAGCAGGGGGGGACAGGCGCGGAGAAACACCATATATTTT.

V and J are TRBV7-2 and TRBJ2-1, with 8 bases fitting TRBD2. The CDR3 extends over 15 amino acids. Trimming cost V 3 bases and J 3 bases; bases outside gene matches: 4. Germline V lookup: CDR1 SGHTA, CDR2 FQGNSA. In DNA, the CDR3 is TGTGCCAGCAGCTTGGAGCGGGAGATCTACAATGAGCAGTTCTTC. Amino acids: CASSLEREIYNEQFF.

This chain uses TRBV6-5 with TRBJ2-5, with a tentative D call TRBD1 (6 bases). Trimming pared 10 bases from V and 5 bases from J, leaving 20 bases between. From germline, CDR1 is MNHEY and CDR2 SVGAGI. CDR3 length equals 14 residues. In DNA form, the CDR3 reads TGTGCCACCTCTTGGACCAGGGGCTCGGAGACCCAGTACTTC. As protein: CATSWTRGSETQYF.

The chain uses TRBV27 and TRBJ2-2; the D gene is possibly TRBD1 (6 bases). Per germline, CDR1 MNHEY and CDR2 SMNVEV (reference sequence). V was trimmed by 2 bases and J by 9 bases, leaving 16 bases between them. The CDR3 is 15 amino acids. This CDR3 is CASSLLADGTRELFF. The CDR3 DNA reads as TGTGCCAGCAGTTTACTGGCCGACGGGACACGGGAGCTGTTTTTT.

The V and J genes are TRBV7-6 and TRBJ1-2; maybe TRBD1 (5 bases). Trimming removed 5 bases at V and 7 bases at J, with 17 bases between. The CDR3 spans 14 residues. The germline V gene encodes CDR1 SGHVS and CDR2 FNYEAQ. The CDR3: CASSPDGTSLGYTF. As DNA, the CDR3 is TGTGCCAGCAGCCCAGACGGGACTTCCCTTGGCTACACCTTC.

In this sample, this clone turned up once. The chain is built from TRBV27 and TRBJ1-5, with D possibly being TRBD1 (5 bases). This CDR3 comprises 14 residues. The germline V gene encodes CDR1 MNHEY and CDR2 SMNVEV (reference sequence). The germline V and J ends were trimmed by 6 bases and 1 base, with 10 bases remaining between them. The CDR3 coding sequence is TGTGCCAGCAGGCCCGACAGAAGCAATCAGCCCCAGCATTTT. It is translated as CASRPDRSNQPQHF.